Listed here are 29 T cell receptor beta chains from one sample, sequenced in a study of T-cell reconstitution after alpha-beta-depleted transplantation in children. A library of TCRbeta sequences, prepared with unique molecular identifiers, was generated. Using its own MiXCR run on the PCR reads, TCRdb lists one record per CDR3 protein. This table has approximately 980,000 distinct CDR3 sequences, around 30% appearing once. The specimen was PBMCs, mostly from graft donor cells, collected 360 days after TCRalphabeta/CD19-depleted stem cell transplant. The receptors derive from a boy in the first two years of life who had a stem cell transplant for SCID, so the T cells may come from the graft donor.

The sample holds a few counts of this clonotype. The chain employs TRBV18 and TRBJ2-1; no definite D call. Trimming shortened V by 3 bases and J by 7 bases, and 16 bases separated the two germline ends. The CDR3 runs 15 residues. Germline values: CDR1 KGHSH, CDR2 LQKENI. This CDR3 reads CASSPINMGSNEQFF. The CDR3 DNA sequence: TGTGCCAGCTCACCTATAAATATGGGTTCTAATGAGCAGTTCTTC.

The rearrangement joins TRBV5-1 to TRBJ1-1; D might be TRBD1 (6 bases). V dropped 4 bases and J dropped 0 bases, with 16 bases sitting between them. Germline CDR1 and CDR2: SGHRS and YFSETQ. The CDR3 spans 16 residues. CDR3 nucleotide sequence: TGCGCCAGCAGCCAAAACAGGGTTAGGATGAACACTGAAGCTTTCTTT. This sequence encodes CASSQNRVRMNTEAFF.

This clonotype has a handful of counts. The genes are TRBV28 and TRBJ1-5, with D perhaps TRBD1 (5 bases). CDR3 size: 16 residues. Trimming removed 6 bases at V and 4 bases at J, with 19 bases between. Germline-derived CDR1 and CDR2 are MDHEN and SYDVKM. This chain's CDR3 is CASSPTQGLRNQPQHF. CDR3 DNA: TGTGCCAGCAGCCCGACCCAGGGCTTGAGAAATCAGCCCCAGCATTTT.

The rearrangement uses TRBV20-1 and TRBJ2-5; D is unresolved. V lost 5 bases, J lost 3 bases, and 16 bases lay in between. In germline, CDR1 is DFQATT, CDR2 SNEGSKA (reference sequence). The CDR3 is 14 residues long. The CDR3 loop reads CSAPRAHGEETQYF. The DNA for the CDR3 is TGCAGTGCTCCCCGGGCCCATGGGGAAGAGACCCAGTACTTC.

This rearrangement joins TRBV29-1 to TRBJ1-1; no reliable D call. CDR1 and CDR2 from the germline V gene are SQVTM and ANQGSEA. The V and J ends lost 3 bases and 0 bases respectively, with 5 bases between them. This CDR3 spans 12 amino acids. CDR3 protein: CSVDRLNTEAFF. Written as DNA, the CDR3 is TGCAGCGTTGACAGGTTGAACACTGAAGCTTTCTTT.

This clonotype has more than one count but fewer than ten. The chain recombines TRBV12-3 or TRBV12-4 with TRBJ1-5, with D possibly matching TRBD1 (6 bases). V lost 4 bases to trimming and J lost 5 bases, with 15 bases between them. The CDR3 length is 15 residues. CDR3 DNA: TGTGCCAGCAGTTGGGGGGCGGGGGGTCATCAGCCCCAGCATTTT. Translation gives CASSWGAGGHQPQHF.

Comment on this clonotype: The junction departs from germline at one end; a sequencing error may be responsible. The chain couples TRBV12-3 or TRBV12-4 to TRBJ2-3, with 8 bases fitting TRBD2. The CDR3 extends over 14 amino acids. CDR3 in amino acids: CASSIAGTTDTQYF. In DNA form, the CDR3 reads TGTGCCAGCAGTATAGCGGGGACCACAGATACGCAGTATTTT.

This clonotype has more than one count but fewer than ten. This chain's CDR3 is CASSYRGGDTQYF. Written as DNA, the CDR3 is TGTGCCAGCAGTTACCGCGGTGGGGATACGCAGTATTTT. The chain is built from TRBV6-5 and TRBJ2-3; D call uncertain. Germline values: CDR1 MNHEY, CDR2 SVGAGI. With 2 bases removed from V and 6 bases from J, the gap between germline ends came to 9 bases. The CDR3 is 13 residues long.

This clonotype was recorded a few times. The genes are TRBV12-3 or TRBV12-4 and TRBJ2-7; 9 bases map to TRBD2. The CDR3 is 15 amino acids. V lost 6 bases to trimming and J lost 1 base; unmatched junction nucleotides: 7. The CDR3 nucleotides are TGTGCCAGCAGAGGCGGGGGGGCGTGGTCCTACGAGCAGTACTTC. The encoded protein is CASRGGGAWSYEQYF.

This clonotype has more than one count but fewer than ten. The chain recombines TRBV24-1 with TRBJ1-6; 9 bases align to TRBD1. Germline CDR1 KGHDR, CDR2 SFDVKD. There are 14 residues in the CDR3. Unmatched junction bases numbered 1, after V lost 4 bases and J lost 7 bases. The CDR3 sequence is CATSEGQGNSPLHF. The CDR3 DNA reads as TGTGCCACCAGTGAAGGACAGGGGAATTCACCCCTCCACTTT.

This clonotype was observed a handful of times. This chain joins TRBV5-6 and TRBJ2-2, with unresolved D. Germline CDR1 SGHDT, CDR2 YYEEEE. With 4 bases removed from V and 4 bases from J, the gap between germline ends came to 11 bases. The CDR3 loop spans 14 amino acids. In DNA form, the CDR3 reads TGTGCCAGCAGCCCCTTGTATGGCACCGGGGAGCTGTTTTTT. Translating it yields CASSPLYGTGELFF. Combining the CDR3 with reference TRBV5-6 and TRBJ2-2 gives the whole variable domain DAGVTQSPTHLIKTRGQQVTLRCSPKSGHDTVSWYQQALGQGPQFIFQYYEEEERQRGNFPDRFSGHQFPNYSSELNVNALLLGDSALYLCASSPLYGTGELFFGEGSRLTVL.

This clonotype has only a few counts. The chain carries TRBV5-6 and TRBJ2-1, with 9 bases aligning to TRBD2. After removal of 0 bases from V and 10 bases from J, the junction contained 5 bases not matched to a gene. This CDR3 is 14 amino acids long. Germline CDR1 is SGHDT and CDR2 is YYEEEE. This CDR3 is CASSLASGKPEQFF. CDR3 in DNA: TGTGCCAGCAGCTTGGCTAGCGGGAAGCCAGAGCAGTTCTTC.

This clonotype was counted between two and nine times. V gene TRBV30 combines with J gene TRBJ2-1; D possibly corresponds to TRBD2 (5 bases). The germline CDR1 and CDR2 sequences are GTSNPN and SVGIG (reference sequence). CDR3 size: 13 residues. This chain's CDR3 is CARGYSDYNEQFF. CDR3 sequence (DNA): TGTGCTCGGGGTTACTCCGACTACAATGAGCAGTTCTTC.

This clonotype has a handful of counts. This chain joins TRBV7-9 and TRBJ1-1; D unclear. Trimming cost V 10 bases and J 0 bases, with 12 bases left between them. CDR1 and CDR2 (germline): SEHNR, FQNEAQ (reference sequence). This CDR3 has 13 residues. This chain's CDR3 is CATTTWVNTEAFF. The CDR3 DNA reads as TGTGCCACTACAACCTGGGTGAACACTGAAGCTTTCTTT.

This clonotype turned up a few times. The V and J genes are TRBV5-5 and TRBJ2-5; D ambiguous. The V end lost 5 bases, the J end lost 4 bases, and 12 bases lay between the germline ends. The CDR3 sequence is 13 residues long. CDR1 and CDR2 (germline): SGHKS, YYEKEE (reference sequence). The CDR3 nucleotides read TGTGCCAGCAGTCCCGGGCTGATAGAGACCCAGTACTTC. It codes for CASSPGLIETQYF.

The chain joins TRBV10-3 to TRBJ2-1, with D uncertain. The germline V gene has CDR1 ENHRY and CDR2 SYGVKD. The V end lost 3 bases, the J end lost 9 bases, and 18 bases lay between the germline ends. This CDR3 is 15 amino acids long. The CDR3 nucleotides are TGTGCCATCAGTGACTCTGTGACTGGATGGGGTGAGCAGTTCTTC. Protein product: CAISDSVTGWGEQFF.

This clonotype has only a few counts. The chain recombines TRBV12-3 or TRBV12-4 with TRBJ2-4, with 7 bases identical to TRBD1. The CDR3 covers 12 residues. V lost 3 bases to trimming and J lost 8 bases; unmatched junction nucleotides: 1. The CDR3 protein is CASSFDRDIQYF. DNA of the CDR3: TGTGCCAGCAGTTTCGACAGGGACATTCAGTACTTC.

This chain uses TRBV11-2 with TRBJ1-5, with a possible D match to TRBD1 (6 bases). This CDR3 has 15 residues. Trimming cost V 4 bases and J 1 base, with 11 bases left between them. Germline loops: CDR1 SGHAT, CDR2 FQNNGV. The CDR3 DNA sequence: TGTGCCAGCAGCTCCGGGGGCGAGAGCAATCAGCCCCAGCATTTT. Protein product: CASSSGGESNQPQHF.

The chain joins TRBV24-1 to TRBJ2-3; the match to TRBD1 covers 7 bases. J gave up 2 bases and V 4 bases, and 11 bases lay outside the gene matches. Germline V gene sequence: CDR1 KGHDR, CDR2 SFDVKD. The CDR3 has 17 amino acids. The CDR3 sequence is CATSDSGQPSYTDTQYF. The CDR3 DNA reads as TGTGCCACCAGTGACTCGGGACAGCCTTCCTACACAGATACGCAGTATTTT.

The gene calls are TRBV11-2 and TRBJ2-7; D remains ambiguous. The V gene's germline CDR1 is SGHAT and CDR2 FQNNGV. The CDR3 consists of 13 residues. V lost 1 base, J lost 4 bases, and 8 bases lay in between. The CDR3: CASSLVKSYEQYF. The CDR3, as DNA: TGTGCCAGCAGCTTAGTCAAGTCATACGAGCAGTACTTC.

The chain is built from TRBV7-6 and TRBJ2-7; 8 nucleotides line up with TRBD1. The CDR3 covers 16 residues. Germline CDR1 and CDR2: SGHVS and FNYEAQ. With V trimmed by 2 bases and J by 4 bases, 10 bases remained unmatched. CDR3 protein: CASSLTPGQGRYEQYF. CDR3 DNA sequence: TGTGCCAGCAGCTTAACCCCAGGACAGGGAAGGTACGAGCAGTACTTC.

The CDR3 loop reads CASSDRVGDYGYTF. The CDR3 DNA reads as TGTGCCAGCAGCGACAGGGTGGGGGACTATGGCTACACCTTC. The chain couples TRBV9 to TRBJ1-2; possibly TRBD1 for D (6 bases). The CDR3 has 14 amino acids. With 3 bases removed from V and 3 bases from J, the gap between germline ends came to 12 bases. Per germline, CDR1 SGDLS and CDR2 YYNGEE.

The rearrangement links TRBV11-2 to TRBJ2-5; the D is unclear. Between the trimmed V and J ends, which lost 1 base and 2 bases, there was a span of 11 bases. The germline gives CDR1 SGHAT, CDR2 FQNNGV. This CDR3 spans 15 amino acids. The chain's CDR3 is CASSLGLTVQETQYF. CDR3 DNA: TGTGCCAGCAGCTTAGGTCTTACGGTTCAAGAGACCCAGTACTTC.

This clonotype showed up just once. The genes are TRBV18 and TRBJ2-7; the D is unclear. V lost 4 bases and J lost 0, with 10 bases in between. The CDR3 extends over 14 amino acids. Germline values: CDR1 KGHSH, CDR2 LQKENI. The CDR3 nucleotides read TGTGCCAGCTCACATGGCAGCATCTCCTACGAGCAGTACGTC. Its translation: CASSHGSISYEQYV.

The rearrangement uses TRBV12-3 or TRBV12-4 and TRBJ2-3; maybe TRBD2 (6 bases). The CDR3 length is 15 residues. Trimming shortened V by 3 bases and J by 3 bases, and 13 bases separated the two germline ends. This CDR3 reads CASSFGSGETDTQYF. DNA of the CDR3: TGTGCCAGCAGTTTCGGGTCGGGGGAGACAGATACGCAGTATTTT.

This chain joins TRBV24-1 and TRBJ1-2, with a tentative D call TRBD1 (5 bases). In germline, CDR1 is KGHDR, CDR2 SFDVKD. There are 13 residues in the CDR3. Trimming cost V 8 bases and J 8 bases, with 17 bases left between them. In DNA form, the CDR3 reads TGTGCCACCATGGGAGGGGCCATGGGCGGCTACACCTTC. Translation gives CATMGGAMGGYTF.

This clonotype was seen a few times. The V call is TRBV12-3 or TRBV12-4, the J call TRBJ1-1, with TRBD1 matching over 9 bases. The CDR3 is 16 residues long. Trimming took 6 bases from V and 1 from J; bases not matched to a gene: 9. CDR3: CASSPGQGRRNTEAFF. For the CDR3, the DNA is TGTGCCAGCAGCCCCGGACAGGGGAGAAGGAACACTGAAGCTTTCTTT.

The CDR3 nucleotides are TGCGCCAGCACAGACCGGGACGCAGGAAGCTACGAGCAGTACTTC. This gives the protein CASTDRDAGSYEQYF. The chain recombines TRBV5-1 with TRBJ2-7; either TRBD1 or TRBD2 may fit D (5 bases each). Trimming pared 6 bases from V and 3 bases from J, leaving 19 bases between. The CDR3 totals 15 residues. Germline V CDR1 and CDR2: SGHRS, YFSETQ.

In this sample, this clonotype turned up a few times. The CDR3 here is CASSAGLAGGPLQFF. CDR3 sequence (DNA): TGTGCCAGCAGCGCAGGACTAGCGGGGGGGCCGCTGCAGTTCTTC. The chain is built from TRBV5-6 and TRBJ2-1, with 15 bases matching TRBD2. From germline, CDR1 is SGHDT and CDR2 YYEEEE. V was pared by 4 bases and J by 12 bases, with 8 bases of the junction left unmatched. The CDR3 length is 15 residues.